Following are 11 T cell receptor beta chains from one sample sequenced in a study of T cells after yellow fever vaccination. Each CDR3 protein gets one entry after TCRdb re-called the 5' RACE reads with MiXCR. The sample carries approximately 300,000 distinct CDR3 sequences, around 10% recorded once. The source material was CD4+ T cells sorted from PBMCs, sampled 45 days after the yellow fever booster vaccination. These receptors all stem from a man between 18 and 29 years old who received the YFV17D yellow fever vaccine.

This clonotype was observed many times. The rearrangement uses TRBV7-2 and TRBJ1-2; no clear D gene. Trimming removed 4 bases at V and 0 bases at J, with 12 bases between. Germline values: CDR1 SGHTA, CDR2 FQGNSA. The CDR3 length is 15 residues. CDR3 coding DNA: TGTGCCAGCAGCTCGAGACTTACTTCTAACTATGGCTACACCTTC. The encoded protein is CASSSRLTSNYGYTF. The variable domain in full, with the rest retrieved from reference TRBV7-2 and TRBJ1-2, is GAGVSQSPSNKVTEKGKDVELRCDPISGHTALYWYRQSLGQGLEFLIYFQGNSAPDKSGLPSDRFSAERTGGSVSTLTIQRTQQEDSAVYLCASSSRLTSNYGYTFGSGTRLTVV.

This clonotype was detected ten times or more. J is TRBJ2-1 and V is TRBV5-1; D uncertain. This CDR3 contains 11 residues. Deletions cut 1 base from V and 6 bases from J, with 2 bases between. CDR1 is SGHRS and CDR2 is YFSETQ in the germline V gene. CDR3 region: CASSLFNEQFF. CDR3 in DNA: TGCGCCAGCAGCTTGTTCAATGAGCAGTTCTTC.

The CDR3 loop reads CASTPKNTEAFF. The CDR3 DNA reads TGTGCCAGTACCCCAAAGAACACTGAAGCTTTCTTT. This chain joins TRBV7-2 and TRBJ1-1; D unresolved. V was cut by 9 bases and J by 1 base, with 9 bases left in between. There are 12 residues in the CDR3. Germline V gene sequence: CDR1 SGHTA, CDR2 FQGNSA.

The genes are TRBV15 and TRBJ2-2; D is undetermined. Germline-derived CDR1 and CDR2 are LNHNV and YYDKDF (reference sequence). This CDR3 contains 15 residues. Trimming removed 0 bases at V and 7 bases at J, with 12 bases between. The CDR3 sequence: CATSRDPLDIGELFF. The DNA of the CDR3 is TGTGCCACCAGCAGAGATCCCCTAGACATCGGGGAGCTGTTTTTT. Full variable domain (remainder filled in from reference TRBV15 and TRBJ2-2): DAMVIQNPRYQVTQFGKPVTLSCSQTLNHNVMYWYQQKSSQAPKLLFHYYDKDFNNEADTPDNFQSRRPNTSFCFLDIRSPGLGDTAMYLCATSRDPLDIGELFFGEGSRLTVL.

This clonotype has just a few counts. The chain employs TRBV6-2 or TRBV6-3 and TRBJ2-3; TRBD1 matches 7 bases. CDR1 and CDR2 (germline): MNHEY, SVGEGT. V shed 2 bases, J shed 1 base, and the junction held 9 bases outside the gene matches. CDR3 length: 17 residues. The CDR3 DNA sequence: TGTGCCAGCAGTTACGATCTCCGCGACAGGGGCACAGATACGCAGTATTTT. This gives the protein CASSYDLRDRGTDTQYF.

This clonotype was observed a handful of times. V gene TRBV27 combines with J gene TRBJ2-2; D is undetermined. Germline V gives CDR1 MNHEY, CDR2 SMNVEV (reference sequence). Trimming shortened V by 4 bases and J by 0 bases, and 6 bases separated the two germline ends. This CDR3 has 14 amino acids. The CDR3 DNA is TGTGCCAGCAGTTCTGGGGCGAACACCGGGGAGCTGTTTTTT. This sequence encodes CASSSGANTGELFF.

The J gene is TRBJ2-3, the V gene TRBV14; 11 bases are a match to TRBD2. There are 16 residues in the CDR3. V lost 2 bases to trimming and J lost 2 bases; unmatched junction nucleotides: 3. CDR1 is SGHDN and CDR2 is FVKESK in the germline V gene. This CDR3 is CASSQRLAGITDTQYF. The CDR3 DNA sequence: TGTGCCAGCAGCCAACGACTAGCGGGGATCACAGATACGCAGTATTTT.

The chain has TRBV5-1 and TRBJ2-3, with D perhaps given as TRBD1 or TRBD2 (5 bases each). Trimming left V 4 bases short and J 2 bases short, with 11 bases between. This CDR3 comprises 14 residues. In germline, CDR1 is SGHRS, CDR2 YFSETQ. The CDR3 protein is CASSPRDPTDTQYF. DNA for the CDR3: TGCGCCAGCAGCCCCCGGGACCCCACAGATACGCAGTATTTT.

This chain links TRBV10-3 with TRBJ2-7, with no clear D. The CDR3 length is 12 residues. Germline CDR1 ENHRY, CDR2 SYGVKD. Trimming took off 3 bases at V and 4 bases at J, with 7 bases between the two ends. The chain's CDR3 is CAISEGRYEQYV. The CDR3 coding sequence is TGTGCCATCAGTGAAGGCAGATACGAGCAGTACGTC.

There are many counts of this clonotype. DNA of the CDR3: TGTGCCAGCAGCCTCTCACGGACAGGGACGGAAGAGACCCAGTACTTC. Protein: CASSLSRTGTEETQYF. The chain joins TRBV7-9 to TRBJ2-5; 8 positions match TRBD1. Per germline, CDR1 SEHNR and CDR2 FQNEAQ (reference sequence). Trimming cost V 5 bases and J 3 bases; bases outside gene matches: 11. The CDR3 runs 16 residues.

This chain links TRBV14 with TRBJ2-3; 11 nucleotides align to TRBD1. Germline V gene lookup returns CDR1 SGHDN and CDR2 FVKESK. The V gene end was trimmed by 4 bases and the J gene end by 5 bases; junction bases not matched to a gene: 11. The CDR3 is 17 amino acids. The CDR3 spells CASSRRGTGGEKDTQYF. CDR3 DNA sequence: TGTGCCAGCAGCCGCCGCGGGACAGGGGGAGAGAAAGATACGCAGTATTTT.